This TCR beta chain was retrieved from a study of metastatic and nonmetastatic thyroid tumors. Study context: Repertoire comparison spanned blood and tumor or nodule tissue of malignant and benign thyroid patients.

Until they underwent thyroid surgery, no patient had received any treatment. V was clipped by 5 bases and J by 7 bases; unmatched bases: 17. The CDR3 spans 16 residues. CDR1 is DFQATT, CDR2 SNEGSKA, per germline (reference sequence). In the source study's methods: Building a distant-metastasis classifier for papillary thyroid cancer drew on CDR3 differences across clinicopathological groups. TCRdb reprocessed the PCR reads via MiXCR. TCRdb's processing, not the study's, gives the V and J calls here. The sample includes over 65,000 clones, approximately 13% of them seen just once. The sequenced sample consisted of tumor tissue. The chain recombines TRBV20-1 with TRBJ2-1; 7 bases match TRBD2. The sequence came from a female donor with papillary thyroid cancer or a benign thyroid nodule (not recorded which). Some clones in this sample may be carry-over from other donors' samples. The CDR3 region has the DNA TGCAGTGCTTTACTTAGACTAGCTGGAGATGTTAATGAGCAGTTCTTC. It encodes CSALLRLAGDVNEQFF.